The clone carrying this TCR beta chain was counted a single time. The V and J ends lost 4 bases and 8 bases, in that order; junction bases with no gene match: 15. The germline V gene has CDR1 SQVTM and CDR2 ANQGSEA. The CDR3 has 16 residues. The data originate from a study of neoadjuvant anti-PD-1 for oral cavity cancer. Overall study context: Patients mostly received three to four biweekly nivolumab doses at 3 mg/kg before surgery.

Six replicates per PBMC sample, mostly from roughly 470 ng of genomic DNA. Some clones are missing from TCRdb's copy, which holds only in-frame ones; the method was immunoSEQ multiplex PCR. Of some 61,000 clones listed, approximately 85% are singletons. Time point in this sample: after neoadjuvant nivolumab, at surgical resection. The source was PBMCs, collected after nivolumab (anti-PD-1) treatment. The source is a person aged 40-85 years with oral cavity squamous cell carcinoma. This chain uses TRBV29-1 with TRBJ1-4; 8 bases map to TRBD1. CDR3 residues: CSVVPPPRGLAEKLFF. CDR3 coding DNA: TGCAGCGTTGTCCCGCCCCCCAGGGGGCTGGCGGAAAAACTGTTTTTT. The entire variable domain, with the rest obtained from reference TRBV29-1 and TRBJ1-4, is as follows: SAVISQKPSRDICQRGTSLTIQCQVDSQVTMMFWYRQQPGQSLTLIATANQGSEATYESGFVIDKFPISRPNLTFSTLTVSNMSPEDSSIYLCSVVPPPRGLAEKLFFGSGTQLSVL.